This TCR beta chain was sequenced during a study of blood T cell repertoires in COVID-19. Overall study: Acute and convalescent COVID-19 samples came from the United States, Italy and Spain. In each case, the material was cDNA or gDNA derived from T cells, B-cell-depleted T cells, or PBMCs.

In germline, CDR1 is LGHDT, CDR2 YNNKEL (reference sequence). J was trimmed by 4 bases and V by 4 bases; bases with no gene match: 12. The CDR3 consists of 17 residues. Authors' methods: Amplification of reference gene primers provided the estimated nucleated cell counts. The table came from immunoSEQ multiplex PCR; TCRdb's copy has only in-frame clones and leaves some out. The V and J calls and clone size come from that table; D and trimming were worked out from the DNA. The table records 200,000 to 300,000 clones, roughly 88% of them present only once. This chain joins TRBV3-1 (or the pseudogene TRBV3-2) and TRBJ2-2; the match to TRBD2 covers 7 bases. The origin of this receptor is an elderly man with acute or convalescent COVID-19. Input material: peripheral blood. The CDR3 protein is CASSPPVAGATTGELFF. The CDR3 nucleotides are TGTGCCAGCAGCCCCCCGGTGGCGGGAGCAACCACCGGGGAGCTGTTTTTT.